This is a list of T cell receptor beta chains from one sample in a study of shared clonotypes between healthy human individuals. Assay: immunoSEQ multiplex PCR; the TCRdb copy retains only in-frame clones and omits some. The profile shows about 2.4 million clones, over 85% of them singletons. The sequencing sample was made of naive CD4+ T cells sorted from blood. The receptors shown here come from a man aged 18-30 years in good health. The CDR3 runs from the conserved cysteine through the conserved F or W. D genes are given only for firm matches. For some rows the clone size is stated as once, few or many, or as a class when expanded; others skip it.

D gene	V gene	J gene	clone size	CDR3 protein	CDR3 DNA
.	TRBV5-1	TRBJ2-5	.	CASSLGDHQETQYF	TGCGCCAGCAGCTTGGGGGACCATCAAGAGACCCAGTACTTC
.	TRBV11-2	TRBJ2-5	.	CASRQGNQETQYF	TGTGCCAGCAGGCAGGGAAACCAAGAGACCCAGTACTTC
.	TRBV29-1	TRBJ1-3	.	CSVGGSGGLTGNTIYF	TGCAGCGTTGGCGGTTCGGGGGGATTAACTGGAAACACCATATATTTT
.	TRBV5-5	TRBJ2-7	.	CASSFEGRSYEQYF	TGTGCCAGCAGCTTTGAGGGTAGGTCCTACGAGCAGTACTTC
TRBD2	TRBV5-1	TRBJ2-3	.	CASSHVAGLPIDTQYF	TGCGCCAGCAGCCACGTAGCGGGACTTCCAATCGATACGCAGTATTTT
.	TRBV6-5	TRBJ2-1	.	CASSYKGRVDEQFF	TGTGCCAGCAGTTACAAGGGAAGGGTGGATGAGCAGTTCTTC
.	TRBV10-3	TRBJ1-1	.	CAISENRDDTEAFF	TGTGCCATCAGTGAAAACAGGGATGACACTGAAGCTTTCTTT
.	TRBV6-6	TRBJ1-2	.	CASTDAGGVYGYTF	TGTGCCAGCACCGACGCGGGGGGCGTCTATGGCTACACCTTC
.	TRBV7-8	TRBJ2-7	once	CASSPRTGTTSEQYF	TGTGCCAGCAGCCCCAGGACAGGGACTACTTCCGAGCAGTACTTC
.	TRBV28	TRBJ1-1	.	CASSRAVNTEAFF	TGTGCCAGCAGTAGGGCGGTGAACACTGAAGCTTTCTTT
TRBD1	TRBV18	TRBJ1-3	.	CASSPRDRKLSGNTIYF	TGTGCCAGCTCACCCCGGGACAGAAAACTCTCTGGAAACACCATATATTTT
.	TRBV19	TRBJ1-6	.	CASSPMTVNNSPLHF	TGTGCCAGTAGTCCTATGACAGTGAATAATTCACCCCTCCACTTT
.	TRBV6-4	TRBJ1-4	.	CASSDLENEKLFF	TGTGCCAGCAGTGACTTGGAGAATGAAAAACTGTTTTTT
.	TRBV7-2	TRBJ2-2	.	CASSLLGGGGGELFF	TGTGCCAGCAGCTTACTAGGAGGGGGAGGTGGGGAGCTGTTTTTT
TRBD1	TRBV30	TRBJ2-4	.	CAWSPDTGGKVQYF	TGTGCCTGGAGTCCGGATACAGGGGGCAAGGTTCAGTACTTC
TRBD2	TRBV10-3	TRBJ2-1	.	CAPSGLDVNEQFF	TGTGCCCCCTCGGGACTAGACGTCAATGAGCAGTTCTTC
.	TRBV5-4	TRBJ2-5	.	CASSFRRSQETQYF	TGTGCCAGCAGCTTTAGGCGGAGTCAAGAGACCCAGTACTTC
TRBD1	TRBV25-1	TRBJ1-2	.	CASSELGQGGYGYTF	TGTGCCAGCAGTGAACTGGGACAGGGAGGATATGGCTACACCTTC
.	TRBV9	TRBJ2-7	.	CASSPTGEQATYEQYF	TGTGCCAGCAGCCCGACGGGGGAGCAGGCGACCTACGAGCAGTACTTC
.	TRBV18	TRBJ2-2	once	CASSPLRTENTGELFF	TGTGCCAGCTCACCCTTAAGGACAGAGAACACCGGGGAGCTGTTTTTT
.	TRBV5-3	TRBJ2-7	.	CARSYGTPRLPAEQYF	TGTGCCAGAAGCTACGGGACCCCCCGGCTCCCCGCCGAGCAGTACTTC
TRBD2	TRBV7-2	TRBJ2-7	.	CASSFWGGRAFNEQYF	TGTGCCAGCAGCTTCTGGGGCGGGAGGGCTTTTAACGAGCAGTACTTC
.	TRBV4-2	TRBJ2-5	.	CASSQDTGRETQYF	TGTGCCAGCAGCCAAGATACAGGGCGGGAGACCCAGTACTTC
TRBD1	TRBV18	TRBJ1-6	.	CASSPPGTGDSPLHF	TGTGCCAGCTCACCACCCGGGACAGGGGATTCACCCCTCCACTTT
.	TRBV7-2	TRBJ2-5	.	CASSLEVQQETQYF	TGTGCCAGCAGCTTAGAGGTACAGCAAGAGACCCAGTACTTC
TRBD1	TRBV7-2	TRBJ2-7	once	CASSGTGSSYEQYF	TGTGCCAGCAGTGGGACAGGGAGCTCCTACGAGCAGTACTTC
TRBD2	TRBV18	TRBJ2-7	.	CASSPSGRVNEQYF	TGTGCCAGCTCACCAAGCGGGAGGGTCAACGAGCAGTACTTC
.	TRBV2	TRBJ1-1	.	CASRGDGTVTEAFF	TGTGCCAGCAGAGGGGACGGTACAGTCACTGAAGCTTTCTTT